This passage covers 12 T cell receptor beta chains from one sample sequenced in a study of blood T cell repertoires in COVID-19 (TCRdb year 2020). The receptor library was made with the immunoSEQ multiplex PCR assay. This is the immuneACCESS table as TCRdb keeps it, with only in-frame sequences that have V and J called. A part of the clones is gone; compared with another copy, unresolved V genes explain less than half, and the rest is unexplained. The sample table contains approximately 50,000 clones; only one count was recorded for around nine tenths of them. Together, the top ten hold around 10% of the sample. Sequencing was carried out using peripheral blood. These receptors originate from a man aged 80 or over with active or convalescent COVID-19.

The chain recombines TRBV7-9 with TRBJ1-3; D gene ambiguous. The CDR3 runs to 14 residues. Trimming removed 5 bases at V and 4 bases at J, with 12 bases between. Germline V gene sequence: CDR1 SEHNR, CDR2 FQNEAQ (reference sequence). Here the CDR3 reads CASSLVSAGNTIYF. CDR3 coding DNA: TGTGCCAGCAGCCTTGTCTCCGCGGGAAACACCATATATTTT.

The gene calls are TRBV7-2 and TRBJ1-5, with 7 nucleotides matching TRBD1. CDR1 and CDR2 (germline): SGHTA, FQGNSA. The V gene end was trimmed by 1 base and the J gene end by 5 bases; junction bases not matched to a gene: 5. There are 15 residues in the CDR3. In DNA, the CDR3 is TGTGCCAGCAGCTTAGTAGGGGGCTCGCATCAGCCCCAGCATTTT. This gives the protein CASSLVGGSHQPQHF.

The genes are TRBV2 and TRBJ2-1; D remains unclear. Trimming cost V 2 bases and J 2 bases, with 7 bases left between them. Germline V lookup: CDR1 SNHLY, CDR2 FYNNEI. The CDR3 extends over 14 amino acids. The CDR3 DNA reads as TGTGCCAGCAGTGAATCGCGGACCTACAATGAGCAGTTCTTC. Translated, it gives CASSESRTYNEQFF.

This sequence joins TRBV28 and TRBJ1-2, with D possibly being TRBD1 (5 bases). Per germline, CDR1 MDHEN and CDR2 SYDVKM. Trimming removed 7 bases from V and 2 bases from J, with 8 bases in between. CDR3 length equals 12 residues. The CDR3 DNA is TGTGCCAGCAATGCAGGGAACTATGGCTACACCTTC. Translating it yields CASNAGNYGYTF.

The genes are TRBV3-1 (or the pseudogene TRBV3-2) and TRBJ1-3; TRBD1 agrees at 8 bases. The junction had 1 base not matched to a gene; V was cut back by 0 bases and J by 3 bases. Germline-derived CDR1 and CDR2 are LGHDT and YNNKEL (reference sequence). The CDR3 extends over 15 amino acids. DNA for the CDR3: TGTGCCAGCAGCCAAGACACAGGGGGTGGAAACACCATATATTTT. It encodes CASSQDTGGGNTIYF.

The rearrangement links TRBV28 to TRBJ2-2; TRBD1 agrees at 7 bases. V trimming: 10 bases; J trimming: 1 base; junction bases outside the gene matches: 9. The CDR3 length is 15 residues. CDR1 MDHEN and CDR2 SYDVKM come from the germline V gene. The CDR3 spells CAINRGEVNTGELFF. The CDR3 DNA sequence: TGTGCCATAAACAGGGGAGAGGTGAACACCGGGGAGCTGTTTTTT.

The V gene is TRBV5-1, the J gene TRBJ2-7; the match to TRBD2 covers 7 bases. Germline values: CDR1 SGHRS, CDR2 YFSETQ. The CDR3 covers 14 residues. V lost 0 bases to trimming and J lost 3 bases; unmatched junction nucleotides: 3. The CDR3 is CASSLAGRGYEQYF. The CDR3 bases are TGCGCCAGCAGCTTGGCAGGGAGGGGCTACGAGCAGTACTTC.

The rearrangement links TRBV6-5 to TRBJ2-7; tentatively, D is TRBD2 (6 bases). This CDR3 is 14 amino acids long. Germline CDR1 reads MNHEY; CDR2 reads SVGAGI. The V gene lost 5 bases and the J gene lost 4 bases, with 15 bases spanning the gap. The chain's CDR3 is CASSTVPGVYEQYF. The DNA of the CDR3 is TGTGCCAGCAGTACCGTTCCGGGGGTATACGAGCAGTACTTC.

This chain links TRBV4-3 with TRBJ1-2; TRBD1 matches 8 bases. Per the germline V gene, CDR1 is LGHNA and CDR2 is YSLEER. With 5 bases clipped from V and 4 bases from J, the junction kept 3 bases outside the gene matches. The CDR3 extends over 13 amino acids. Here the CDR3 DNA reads TGCGCCAGCAGCGTCACAGGGGGCTATGGCTACACCTTC. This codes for CASSVTGGYGYTF.

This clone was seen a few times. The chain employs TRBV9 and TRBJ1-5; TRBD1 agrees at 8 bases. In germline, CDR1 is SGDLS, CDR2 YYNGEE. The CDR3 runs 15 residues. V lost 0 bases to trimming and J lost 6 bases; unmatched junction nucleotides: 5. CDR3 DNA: TGTGCCAGCAGCGTAGGGGGACAGGCCTTTCAGCCCCAGCATTTT. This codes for CASSVGGQAFQPQHF. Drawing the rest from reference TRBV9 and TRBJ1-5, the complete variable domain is DSGVTQTPKHLITATGQRVTLRCSPRSGDLSVYWYQQSLDQGLQFLIQYYNGEERAKGNILERFSAQQFPDLHSELNLSSLELGDSALYFCASSVGGQAFQPQHFGDGTRLSIL.

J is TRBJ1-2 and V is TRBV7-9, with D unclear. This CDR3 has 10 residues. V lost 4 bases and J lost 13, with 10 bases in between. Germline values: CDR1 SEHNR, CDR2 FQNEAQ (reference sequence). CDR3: CASSSPPRTF. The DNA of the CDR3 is TGTGCCAGCAGCTCCCCTCCCCGCACCTTC.

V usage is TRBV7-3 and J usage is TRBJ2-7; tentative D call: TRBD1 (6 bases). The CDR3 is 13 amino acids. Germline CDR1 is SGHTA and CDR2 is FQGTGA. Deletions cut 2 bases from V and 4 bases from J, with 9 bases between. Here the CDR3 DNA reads TGTGCCAGCAGCTTAGGTAGGGGGTACGAGCAGTACTTC. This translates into CASSLGRGYEQYF. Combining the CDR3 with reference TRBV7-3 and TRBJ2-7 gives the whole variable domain GAGVSQTPSNKVTEKGKYVELRCDPISGHTALYWYRQSLGQGPEFLIYFQGTGAADDSGLPNDRFFAVRPEGSVSTLKIQRTERGDSAVYLCASSLGRGYEQYFGPGTRLTVT.